The 16 T cell receptor beta chains listed next were all sequenced from one sample in a study of control samples from healthy donors and cancer patients (dated by TCRdb to about 2020). Library generation was performed with the immunoSEQ multiplex PCR assay. TCRdb obtained this table from immuneACCESS and retained in-frame rearrangements with V and J assigned. These tables miss some clones; where compared with another copy, unresolved V genes account for less than half of the shortfall, and the remainder is unexplained. A total of 350,000 to 450,000 clones appear in this sample, around 90% of them only once. Roughly 6.4% of the sample is taken by the ten largest. Material for sequencing was PBMCs. All receptors derive from a man aged 35 to 55 with head and neck cancer.

V usage is TRBV11-3 and J usage is TRBJ1-1; maybe TRBD1 (5 bases). The CDR3 is made up of 15 amino acids. Trimming took off 6 bases at V and 1 base at J, with 15 bases between the two ends. Germline loops: CDR1 SGHNT, CDR2 YENEEA. CDR3 coding DNA: TGTGCCAGCAGTCGAACAGGCGCGAAGAACACTGAAGCTTTCTTT. Translation: CASSRTGAKNTEAFF.

This clone was counted a single time. V usage is TRBV28 and J usage is TRBJ2-7, with 9 nucleotides matching TRBD2. V was clipped by 5 bases and J by 4 bases; unmatched bases: 9. Germline V lookup: CDR1 MDHEN, CDR2 SYDVKM. This CDR3 comprises 15 residues. This CDR3 is CASSPSGLALYEQYF. In nucleotides, the CDR3 is TGTGCCAGCAGTCCCTCCGGACTAGCGTTATACGAGCAGTACTTC.

The chain has TRBV6-2 or TRBV6-3 and TRBJ2-5; TRBD1 agrees at 8 bases. Germline assignment: CDR1 MNHEY and CDR2 SVGEGT. This CDR3 is 13 amino acids long. The V gene end was trimmed by 4 bases and the J gene end by 5 bases; junction bases not matched to a gene: 3. The CDR3 spells CASSSRGQETQYF. CDR3 DNA sequence: TGTGCCAGCAGTTCCAGGGGGCAGGAGACCCAGTACTTC.

The chain is built from TRBV28 and TRBJ1-2, with D unresolved. Germline CDR1 and CDR2: MDHEN and SYDVKM. The V gene lost 5 bases and the J gene lost 10 bases, with 17 bases spanning the gap. The CDR3 is 13 residues long. CDR3 DNA: TGTGCCAGCAGTCCCGGGTACGGGAGACCCTACACCTTC. It yields the protein CASSPGYGRPYTF.

The CDR3 sequence: CAPETSGRSYNEQFF. DNA of the CDR3: TGTGCCCCCGAGACTAGCGGGAGGAGTTACAATGAGCAGTTCTTC. The V call is TRBV2, the J call TRBJ2-1; TRBD2 agrees at 13 bases. The junction had 8 bases not matched to a gene; V was cut back by 11 bases and J by 4 bases. Germline V gives CDR1 SNHLY, CDR2 FYNNEI. The CDR3 runs 15 residues. Based on the CDR3 plus reference TRBV2 and TRBJ2-1, the full variable domain is EPEVTQTPSHQVTQMGQEVILRCVPISNHLYFYWYRQILGQKVEFLVSFYNNEISEKSEIFDDQFSVERPDGSNFTLKIRSTKLEDSAMYFCAPETSGRSYNEQFFGPGTRLTVL.

The chain links TRBV4-2 to TRBJ2-5; D might be TRBD2 (5 bases). The CDR3 is made up of 15 amino acids. The V gene lost 0 bases and the J gene lost 5 bases, with 13 bases spanning the gap. The germline CDR1 and CDR2 sequences are LGHNA and YNFKEQ. The CDR3 sequence: CASSQEVVAIETQYF. CDR3 nucleotide sequence: TGTGCCAGCAGCCAAGAGGTGGTAGCGATCGAGACCCAGTACTTC.

This clone was detected once. V is TRBV19 and J is TRBJ1-4; TRBD1 matches 10 bases. This CDR3 spans 19 amino acids. Germline-derived CDR1 and CDR2 are LNHDA and SQIVND (reference sequence). V shed 5 bases, J shed 0 bases, and the junction held 12 bases outside the gene matches. DNA of the CDR3: TGTGCCAGTAGTGATCCGGGACAGGGGATCGGGGCAACTAATGAAAAACTGTTTTTT. It specifies CASSDPGQGIGATNEKLFF.

Only one count was recorded for this clone. The rearrangement links TRBV7-9 to TRBJ2-7; a possible D gene is TRBD1 (6 bases). The CDR3 runs to 15 residues. V was cut by 7 bases and J by 2 bases, with 18 bases left in between. Per the germline V gene, CDR1 is SEHNR and CDR2 is FQNEAQ (reference sequence). The CDR3 region has the DNA TGTGCCAGCAACTCAGATACAGGGCCCCCCTACGAGCAGTACTTC. Translating it yields CASNSDTGPPYEQYF.

This rearrangement joins TRBV5-1 to TRBJ2-3, with D perhaps TRBD1 or TRBD2 (6 bases each). The CDR3 is made up of 14 amino acids. Germline lookup yields CDR1 SGHRS and CDR2 YFSETQ. V was clipped by 1 base and J by 4 bases, with 10 bases between them. The CDR3 sequence: CASSLTGAPDTQYF. Here the CDR3 DNA reads TGCGCCAGCAGCTTGACGGGGGCCCCAGATACGCAGTATTTT.

The V gene is TRBV14, the J gene TRBJ1-6, with unresolved D. The CDR3 loop spans 16 amino acids. Germline-derived CDR1 and CDR2 are SGHDN and FVKESK. Trimming took 0 bases from V and 3 from J, leaving 9 bases between them. This CDR3 is CASSQDGGYYNSPLHF. The CDR3 DNA sequence: TGTGCCAGCAGCCAAGATGGCGGATACTATAATTCACCCCTCCACTTT.

This chain links TRBV27 with TRBJ1-3; no firm D call. The CDR3 length is 14 residues. The V gene lost 0 bases and the J gene lost 6 bases, with 9 bases spanning the gap. Germline CDR1 is MNHEY and CDR2 is SMNVEV (reference sequence). The CDR3 DNA follows: TGTGCCAGCAGTTTATCGTCCAGCCTAAACACCATATATTTT. This sequence encodes CASSLSSSLNTIYF.

The V call is TRBV6-5, the J call TRBJ1-1; TRBD1 agrees at 7 bases. CDR1 and CDR2 from the germline V gene are MNHEY and SVGAGI. The V gene end was trimmed by 6 bases and the J gene end by 4 bases; junction bases not matched to a gene: 8. The CDR3 covers 14 residues. The CDR3 DNA reads as TGTGCCAGCAGCCATTCGACAGGGCTCACTGAAGCTTTCTTT. Protein: CASSHSTGLTEAFF.

The V call is TRBV6-2 or TRBV6-3, the J call TRBJ1-4; D is possibly TRBD1 (6 bases). The CDR3 runs 15 residues. Deletions cut 5 bases from V and 6 bases from J, with 16 bases between. Per the germline V gene, CDR1 is MNHEY and CDR2 is SVGEGT. CDR3 loop: CASSDGGGGDEKLFF. As DNA, the CDR3 is TGTGCCAGCAGTGACGGCGGGGGCGGAGATGAAAAACTGTTTTTT.

The chain joins TRBV5-1 to TRBJ1-1; 8 bases align to TRBD1. J gave up 1 base and V 3 bases, and 5 bases lay outside the gene matches. CDR3 length: 15 amino acids. From germline, CDR1 is SGHRS and CDR2 YFSETQ. For the CDR3, the DNA is TGCGCCAGCAGCTCGGACAGGGAAGGGAACACTGAAGCTTTCTTT. Translating it yields CASSSDREGNTEAFF. Based on the CDR3 plus reference TRBV5-1 and TRBJ1-1, the full variable domain is KAGVTQTPRYLIKTRGQQVTLSCSPISGHRSVSWYQQTPGQGLQFLFEYFSETQRNKGNFPGRFSGRQFSNSRSEMNVSTLELGDSALYLCASSSDREGNTEAFFGQGTRLTVV.

The chain is built from TRBV9 and TRBJ2-1; 9 bases match TRBD2. The CDR3 runs to 16 residues. Unmatched junction bases numbered 13, after V lost 6 bases and J lost 6 bases. Germline assignment: CDR1 SGDLS and CDR2 YYNGEE. The CDR3 spells CASTPIGAGGVNEQFF. CDR3 coding DNA: TGTGCCAGCACCCCGATAGGAGCGGGGGGCGTCAATGAGCAGTTCTTC.

The rearrangement links TRBV6-5 to TRBJ2-1; 11 bases map to TRBD1. Germline-derived CDR1 and CDR2 are MNHEY and SVGAGI. V was clipped by 7 bases and J by 7 bases; unmatched bases: 9. The CDR3 extends over 15 amino acids. This CDR3 reads CASTFKGTGGNEQFF. CDR3 sequence (DNA): TGTGCCAGCACCTTTAAAGGGACAGGGGGTAATGAGCAGTTCTTC.